The present T cell receptor beta chain was sequenced within a study of Graves' ophthalmopathy and Graves' hyperthyroidism (dated by TCRdb to 2017 to 2018). Regarding the study in general: A patient counted as having stable hyperthyroidism if there was no progression to ophthalmopathy within 18 months of follow-up. After sampling, hyperthyroidism patients received methimazole starting at 30 mg daily, and ophthalmopathy patients received high-dose intravenous methylprednisolone. A discovery set of about a hundred patients (approximately 42 ophthalmopathy, 55 to 65 stable hyperthyroidism) was enrolled to explore V-J signatures distinguishing ophthalmopathy from hyperthyroidism. In total, 135 blood samples were TCR-sequenced: approximately 42 ophthalmopathy, roughly 80 hyperthyroidism and roughly 17 hyperthyroidism-to-ophthalmopathy patients. For independent validation, a separate cohort was made up of 18 hyperthyroidism patients plus 17 patients who later progressed from hyperthyroidism to ophthalmopathy. In five or six hyperthyroidism patients, T-cell repertoires of thyroid tissue and blood were compared. The study used signatures of the TCR beta repertoire to tell Graves' ophthalmopathy apart from Graves' hyperthyroidism and to predict which patients would progress to ophthalmopathy. Overall study results and their limits: Sample size was not predetermined statistically, and investigators were not blinded to group allocation. In validation, the model predicted ophthalmopathy progression with roughly 68% sensitivity and approximately 78% specificity; around twelve predicted patients were CT-confirmed with GO in a median of 6.5 months. Among expanded thyroid clonotypes with frequency above 0.001, most also showed up in blood, which suggests that blood repertoires may reflect the thyroid immune response. The 13-signature model separated ophthalmopathy from stable hyperthyroidism with around 90% sensitivity and just under 84% specificity in cross-validation, and 80%/75% in the test set.

Hyperthyroidism patients were newly diagnosed, were aged 18 to 65 years, and had a disease duration under 2 months. Patients with other autoimmune diseases, uncontrolled infections, pregnancy or lactation were excluded. Clinical symptoms, serum thyroxine, TRAb, thyroid ultrasound and orbital computed tomography were used for diagnosis. Total RNA was extracted with Trizol reagent and quality-checked on an Agilent 2100 Bioanalyzer. Notes on this clonotype: Its specific antigen is unknown. Per-base qualities were not stored, and no clone one base away is much larger.

CDR1 and CDR2, per the germline V gene, are SGHTA and FQGNSA. The CDR3, from cysteine to phenylalanine, totals 14 residues. Only the CDR3 DNA is retained, 42 bases long and in frame from the first base. Trimming costs V 2 bases and J 5 bases, and their ends lie 10 bases apart. TCR beta CDR3 regions were amplified from RNA transcripts for repertoire sequencing. HTBI primers and the Qiagen OneStep RT-PCR kit were used in a first-round RT-PCR, which was followed by a second-round multiplex PCR, size selection and purification. Sequencing of the libraries was carried out on an Illumina HiSeq2000 in paired-end mode with 100 bp reads. The authors' pipeline ran thus. Reads were processed with SOAPnuke, discarding reads with adapters, uncalled bases, mean Phred below 15, or no exact constant-primer or identifier match. COPE v1.2.5 was used to merge high-quality paired reads. Clonotypes were defined as unique nucleotide sequences and were aligned to IMGT TRB V, D and J references using MiTCR v1.1. Analysis was restricted to V-J combinations with a frequency above 0.0001, which covered approximately 99% of repertoires. A TCR clonal expansion and chaos score per V-J combination was defined as the ratio of F50 clonal expansion to chaos observed in the TCRdist matrix. Welch's t-statistics and random forest were used to narrow the features down to about a dozen V-J combinations, which were then fed into a naive Bayes classifier. The similarity between thyroid and blood repertoires was quantified using the Morisita-Horn index. Using fastp trimming at Q25 and MiXCR clonotype assembly, TCRdb reanalyzed the public sequencing data and kept in-frame beta chains. Each CDR3 protein gets just one entry, which takes the most common genes and DNA from the rows behind it. TCRdb assigned the V and J calls; the authors' analysis was not used. A total of 1 million to 1.3 million distinct CDR3 sequences appear in this sample, about 40% of them only once. Over 8.5% of the sample is held by the ten biggest clonotypes.

The chain was built from TRBV7-2 and TRBJ1-5; TRBD1 is perhaps the D gene, given 6 matching bases. The source is an adult man with Graves' hyperthyroidism. The sample taken for sequencing was peripheral blood or thyroid tissue (not recorded which). The CDR3 here reads CASSLKSGDQPQHF. The DNA sequence is TGTGCCAGCAGCTTAAAGTCAGGGGATCAGCCCCAGCATTTT.